This T cell receptor (beta chain) was sequenced for a study of CD8 T cells in ankylosing spondylitis (dated by TCRdb to about 2017). For the wider study: To find TCR variants linked to disease, the study profiled T cell receptor beta repertoires in ankylosing spondylitis patients and healthy donors. In total, the full study cohort was made up of roughly 110 healthy donors and approximately 24 ankylosing spondylitis patients. Samples of peripheral blood were taken, and for ankylosing spondylitis patients, synovial fluid was collected as well. Beyond this particular receptor, the publication reports: The disease-linked clones had a CD8+ phenotype and were found at relatively low frequencies in peripheral blood. The disease-linked clones were reported as significantly enriched in matched synovial fluid samples from ankylosing spondylitis patients. Some TCR beta motif variants had previously been reported in synovial fluid and blood of reactive arthritis patients, which suggested common disease-initiation mechanisms. Blood from ankylosing spondylitis patients appeared to be characterized by a TCR beta motif composed of 7 to 9 highly homologous amino acid variants.

This clonotype was observed many times. Its antigen is currently not known. The sample holds no much larger clone one base away, and base qualities are not on file. The CDR3 numbers 18 residues from cysteine through phenylalanine. CDR3 DNA is the only sequence kept; it has 54 bases, read in frame from the first base. CDR1 SGHAT and CDR2 FQNNGV are derived from the germline V gene. Trimming leaves V shorter by 2 bases and J shorter by 2 bases, with the junction holding 10 bases beyond the gene matches. The run used an Illumina HiSeq 2500. Quantitative 5'-RACE with molecular barcodes was the method used to prepare the TCR beta libraries. The paper's data handling went like this. Disease-linked TCR variants were identified with a new computational method built on a probabilistic model of VDJ rearrangement. TCRdb reworked the public reads: Q25 trimming with fastp, MiXCR clone assembly, productive beta chains retained. Every entry covers one CDR3 protein and lists the most common genes and DNA from its rows. TCRdb, not the authors, supplied the V and J calls. This sample gives roughly 230,000 distinct CDR3 sequences in total; over 15% of them show up just once. The ten top clones hold roughly 34% of the sample.

The chain is assembled from TRBV11-2 and TRBJ2-3; a stretch of 10 junction bases matches TRBD1. Sequenced: blood, either unsorted or a sorted T cell fraction (not recorded which). The sequence was obtained from a male donor with ankylosing spondylitis or in good health (not recorded which). This receptor has the CDR3 CASSLRGTGVVYTDTQYF. The DNA sequence is TGTGCCAGCAGCTTACGGGGGACAGGGGTGGTATACACAGATACGCAGTATTTT.